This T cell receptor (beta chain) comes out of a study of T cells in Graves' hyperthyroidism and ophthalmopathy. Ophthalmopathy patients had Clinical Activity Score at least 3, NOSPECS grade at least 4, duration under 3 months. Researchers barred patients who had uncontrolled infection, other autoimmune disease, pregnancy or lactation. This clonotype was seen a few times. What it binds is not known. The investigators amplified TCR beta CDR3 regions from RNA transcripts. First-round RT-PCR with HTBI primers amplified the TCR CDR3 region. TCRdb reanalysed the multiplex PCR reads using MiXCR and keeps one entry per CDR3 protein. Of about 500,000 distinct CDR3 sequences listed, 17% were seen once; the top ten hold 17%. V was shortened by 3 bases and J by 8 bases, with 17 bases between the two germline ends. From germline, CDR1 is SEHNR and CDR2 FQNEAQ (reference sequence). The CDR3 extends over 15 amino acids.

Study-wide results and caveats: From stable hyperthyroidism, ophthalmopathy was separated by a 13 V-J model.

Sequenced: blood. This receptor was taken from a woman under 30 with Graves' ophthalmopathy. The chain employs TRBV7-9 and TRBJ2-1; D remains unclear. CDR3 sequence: CASSFSGSQGDEQFF. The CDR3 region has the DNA TGTGCCAGCAGCTTTTCCGGGTCCCAAGGCGATGAGCAGTTCTTC.